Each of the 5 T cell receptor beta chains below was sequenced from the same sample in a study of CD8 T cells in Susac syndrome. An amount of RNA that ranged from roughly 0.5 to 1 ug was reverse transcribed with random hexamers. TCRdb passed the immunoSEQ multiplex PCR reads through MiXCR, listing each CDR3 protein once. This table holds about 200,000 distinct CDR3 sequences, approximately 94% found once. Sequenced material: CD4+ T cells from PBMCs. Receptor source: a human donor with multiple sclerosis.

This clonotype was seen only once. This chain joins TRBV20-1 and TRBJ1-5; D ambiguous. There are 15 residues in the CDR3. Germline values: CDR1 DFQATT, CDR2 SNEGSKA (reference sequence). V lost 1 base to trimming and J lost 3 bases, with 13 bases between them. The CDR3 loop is CSARVGQLYNQPQHF. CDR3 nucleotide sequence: TGCAGTGCTAGAGTGGGTCAGCTATACAATCAGCCCCAGCATTTT.

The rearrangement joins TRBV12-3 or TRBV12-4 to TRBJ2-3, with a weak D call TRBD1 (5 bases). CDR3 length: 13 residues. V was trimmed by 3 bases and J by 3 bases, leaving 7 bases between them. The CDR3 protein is CASSLGLTDTQYF. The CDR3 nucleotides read TGTGCCAGCAGTTTGGGGCTTACAGATACGCAGTATTTT.

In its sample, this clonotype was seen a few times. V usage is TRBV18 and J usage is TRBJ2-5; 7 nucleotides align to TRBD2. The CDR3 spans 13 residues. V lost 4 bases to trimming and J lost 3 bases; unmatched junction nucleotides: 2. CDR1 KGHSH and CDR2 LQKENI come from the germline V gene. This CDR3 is CASSLSGEETQYF. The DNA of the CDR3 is TGTGCCAGCTCACTAAGCGGGGAAGAGACCCAGTACTTC.

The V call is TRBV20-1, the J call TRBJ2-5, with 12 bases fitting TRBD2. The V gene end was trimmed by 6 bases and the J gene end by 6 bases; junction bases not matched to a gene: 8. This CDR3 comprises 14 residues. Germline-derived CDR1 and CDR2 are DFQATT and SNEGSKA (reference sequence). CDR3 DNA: TGCAGTGCCGCACTAGCGGGGGGCATAAAGACCCAGTACTTC. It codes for CSAALAGGIKTQYF.

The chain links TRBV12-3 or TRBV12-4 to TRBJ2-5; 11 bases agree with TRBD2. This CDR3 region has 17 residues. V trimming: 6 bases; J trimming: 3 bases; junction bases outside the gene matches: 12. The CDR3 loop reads CASSLMGLAGGKETQYF. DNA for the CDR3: TGTGCCAGCAGCCTGATGGGGCTAGCGGGGGGAAAAGAGACCCAGTACTTC.